This TCR beta chain stems from a study of cytomegalovirus exposure and HLA in healthy donors. The overall study: Earlier, some 180 million T cells were analyzed, and about 100 million unique TCR beta sequences were found among them. Study results and limitations: Common viral pathogens seemed, in a later analysis, to connect with several of the most significant clusters.

About this clone: What it recognizes is unknown.

With V trimmed by 5 bases and J by 3 bases, 5 bases remained unmatched. Germline CDR1 PRHDT, CDR2 FYEKMQ (reference sequence). The length of the CDR3 is 14 residues. Both 60 Vbeta primers and 13 Jbeta primers went into the PCR. How the authors handled the data: An analysis that came later counted 70 million to 100 million unique TCR beta chains, roughly 11 million shared. Data came from immunoSEQ multiplex PCR; TCRdb stores just in-frame clones and leaves some out. That table gives V, J and clone size, and the DNA gave D and trimming. This table has around 130,000 clones, about 81% appearing once. The genes are TRBV13 and TRBJ2-7; TRBD1 matches at 9 bases. What was sequenced was PBMCs. This receptor was taken from a woman aged 40-49 years in good health and CMV-seropositive. The CDR3 is CASSPQGAFYEQYF. In DNA, the CDR3 is TGTGCCAGCAGCCCACAGGGGGCCTTCTACGAGCAGTACTTC. Full variable domain (remainder filled in from reference TRBV13 and TRBJ2-7): AAGVIQSPRHLIKEKRETATLKCYPIPRHDTVYWYQQGPGQDPQFLISFYEKMQSDKGSIPDRFSAQQFSDYHSELNMSSLELGDSALYFCASSPQGAFYEQYFGPGTRLTVT.